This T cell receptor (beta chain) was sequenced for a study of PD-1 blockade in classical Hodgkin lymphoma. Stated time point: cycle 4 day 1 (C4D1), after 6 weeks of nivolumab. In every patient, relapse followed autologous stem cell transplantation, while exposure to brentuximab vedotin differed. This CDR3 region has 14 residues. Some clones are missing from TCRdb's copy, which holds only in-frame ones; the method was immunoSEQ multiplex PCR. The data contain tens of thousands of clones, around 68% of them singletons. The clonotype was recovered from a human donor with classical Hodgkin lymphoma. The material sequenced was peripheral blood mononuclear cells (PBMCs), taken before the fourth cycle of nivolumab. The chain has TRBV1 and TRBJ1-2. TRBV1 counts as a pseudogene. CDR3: CTSSQGRGDYGYTF. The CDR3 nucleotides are TGCACCAGCAGCCAAGGACGAGGGGACTATGGCTACACCTTC.